Each of the 10 T cell receptor beta chains below was sequenced from the same sample in a study of shared clonotypes between healthy human individuals. The repertoire was sequenced with immunoSEQ multiplex PCR; TCRdb's copy has only in-frame clones and lacks some. This sample has roughly 1 million clones, with around 78% found just once. The source material was memory CD4+ T cells from PBMCs. The subset was: CD45RA-negative fraction. The source is a man aged 18 to 29 in good health. Some clones in this sample may be carry-over from other donors' samples.

This clone has a handful of counts. The same CDR3 can be traced to other DNA sequences in this sample. The CDR3 region is CSVDRGTDTQYF. Written as DNA, the CDR3 is TGCAGCGTGGACAGGGGCACAGATACGCAGTATTTT. The chain employs TRBV29-1 and TRBJ2-3; 8 bases fit TRBD1. CDR1 is SQVTM and CDR2 is ANQGSEA in the germline V gene. The CDR3 loop spans 12 amino acids. V shed 6 bases, J shed 1 base, and the junction held 0 bases outside the gene matches.

The chain combines TRBV28 with TRBJ1-2; D possibly corresponds to TRBD1 (6 bases). The V gene lost 4 bases and the J gene lost 0 bases, with 9 bases spanning the gap. The germline gives CDR1 MDHEN, CDR2 SYDVKM. This CDR3 is 14 amino acids long. CDR3: CASSSGVANYGYTF. CDR3 sequence (DNA): TGTGCCAGCAGTTCAGGGGTTGCTAACTATGGCTACACCTTC.

This sequence joins TRBV28 and TRBJ2-6, with D unclear. With 2 bases removed from V and 3 bases from J, the gap between germline ends came to 2 bases. Germline V gives CDR1 MDHEN, CDR2 SYDVKM. The CDR3 contains 13 residues. DNA of the CDR3: TGTGCCAGCAGTTTAGATGGGGCCAACGTCCTGACTTTC. Translated, it gives CASSLDGANVLTF.

The rearrangement joins TRBV7-9 to TRBJ2-3, with 7 bases identical to TRBD2. Germline V gives CDR1 SEHNR, CDR2 FQNEAQ (reference sequence). J lost 7 bases, V lost 0 bases, and 16 bases had no gene match. This CDR3 region has 18 residues. CDR3 protein: CASSLADSGTGLSYTQYF. The CDR3 DNA follows: TGTGCCAGCAGCTTAGCCGACAGCGGGACTGGATTGAGCTATACGCAGTATTTT.

This rearrangement joins TRBV6-1 to TRBJ1-2; D gene ambiguous. Germline CDR1 MNHNS, CDR2 SASEGT. V lost 6 bases, J lost 1 base, and 15 bases lay in between. The CDR3 is 15 amino acids. This chain's CDR3 is CASSVHSGFNYGYTF. CDR3 coding DNA: TGTGCCAGCAGCGTCCATTCGGGGTTTAACTATGGCTACACCTTC.

This chain connects TRBV28 to TRBJ1-5; the D gene is possibly TRBD1 (6 bases). The V end was cut by 2 bases, the J end by 4 bases, with 15 bases between. The CDR3 consists of 16 residues. CDR1 is MDHEN and CDR2 is SYDVKM in the germline V gene. In DNA form, the CDR3 reads TGTGCCAGCAGTTTAATCGGCAGGGGAGGGAATCAGCCCCAGCATTTT. It encodes CASSLIGRGGNQPQHF.

The chain carries TRBV5-1 and TRBJ2-7; 7 nucleotides agree with TRBD2. The CDR3 is 16 residues long. Trimming cost V 4 bases and J 2 bases; bases outside gene matches: 12. The germline gives CDR1 SGHRS, CDR2 YFSETQ. The CDR3 region has the DNA TGCGCCAGCAGCCTGGGGGGGATTACGGGACCCTACGAGCAGTACTTC. Translating gives CASSLGGITGPYEQYF.

This clone appeared once. The chain recombines TRBV11-2 with TRBJ2-3, with 8 bases aligning to TRBD2. In germline, CDR1 is SGHAT, CDR2 FQNNGV. Trimming at V came to 5 bases and at J to 0 bases, leaving 1 base not matched to a gene. The CDR3 has 14 residues. CDR3: CASSAGGSTDTQYF. The CDR3 coding sequence is TGTGCCAGCAGCGCGGGGGGTAGCACAGATACGCAGTATTTT.

The chain recombines TRBV19 with TRBJ2-3; a possible D gene is TRBD1 (6 bases). Germline V gene sequence: CDR1 LNHDA, CDR2 SQIVND (reference sequence). The CDR3 is 15 amino acids. Trimming left V 5 bases short and J 6 bases short, with 18 bases between. CDR3 sequence (DNA): TGTGCCAGTAGTGTGGGAGACAGGCCGGGGGATACGCAGTATTTT. This translates into CASSVGDRPGDTQYF.

The rearrangement uses TRBV7-2 and TRBJ2-3; D gene uncertain. The CDR3 is made up of 13 amino acids. Looked up from germline, CDR1 is SGHTA and CDR2 is FQGNSA. V was shortened by 1 base and J by 6 bases, with 8 bases between the two germline ends. This CDR3 is CASSLDVYDTQYF. The CDR3 bases are TGTGCCAGCAGCTTAGATGTATACGATACGCAGTATTTT. The full variable domain, with the rest looked up from reference TRBV7-2 and TRBJ2-3, is GAGVSQSPSNKVTEKGKDVELRCDPISGHTALYWYRQSLGQGLEFLIYFQGNSAPDKSGLPSDRFSAERTGGSVSTLTIQRTQQEDSAVYLCASSLDVYDTQYFGPGTRLTVL.